Following are 25 T cell receptor beta chains from one sample sequenced in a study of T cells in Graves' hyperthyroidism and ophthalmopathy. There were TCR beta CDR3 regions amplified from RNA transcripts. A first-round RT-PCR of the TCR CDR3 used the HTBI primer set. TCRdb reprocessed the multiplex PCR reads with MiXCR, giving one entry per CDR3 protein. Here the sample spans hundreds of thousands of distinct CDR3 sequences, 14% to 15% being singletons. Sequencing input: blood. These receptors all stem from a woman in her 40s with Graves' ophthalmopathy.

The rearrangement joins TRBV11-1 to TRBJ2-2, with TRBD2 matching over 12 bases. In germline, CDR1 is SGHAT, CDR2 FQDESV (reference sequence). V shed 4 bases, J shed 3 bases, and the junction held 9 bases outside the gene matches. The CDR3 contains 18 residues. This CDR3 reads CASSSRLAGELYTGELFF. CDR3 nucleotide sequence: TGTGCCAGCAGCTCTAGACTAGCGGGAGAGTTGTACACCGGGGAGCTGTTTTTT.

This clonotype appeared a single time. The chain is built from TRBV10-3 and TRBJ2-7; D is possibly TRBD2 (5 bases). V was cut by 6 bases and J by 3 bases, with 21 bases left in between. CDR3 length equals 16 residues. In germline, CDR1 is ENHRY, CDR2 SYGVKD. The CDR3 region has the DNA TGTGCCATCAGCTCCCCCATAAGCGGAGGAGGCTACGAGCAGTACTTC. Translation: CAISSPISGGGYEQYF.

This clonotype was counted at least ten times. The chain employs TRBV20-1 and TRBJ2-6; possibly TRBD2 for D (6 bases). This CDR3 contains 16 residues. The germline CDR1 and CDR2 sequences are DFQATT and SNEGSKA (reference sequence). Between the trimmed V and J ends, which lost 5 bases and 4 bases, there was a span of 18 bases. The CDR3, as DNA: TGCAGTGCTCCCAAACCGGGAGTGGAGGGGGCCAACGTCCTGACTTTC. This codes for CSAPKPGVEGANVLTF.

This chain joins TRBV20-1 and TRBJ2-3; D not certain. Trimming pared 3 bases from V and 4 bases from J, leaving 14 bases between. Per germline, CDR1 DFQATT and CDR2 SNEGSKA (reference sequence). The CDR3 has 14 residues. The DNA for the CDR3 is TGCAGTGCTAGCGACTCATATTCCGCAGATACGCAGTATTTT. Amino acids: CSASDSYSADTQYF.

In this sample, this clonotype turned up many times. The genes are TRBV12-3 or TRBV12-4 and TRBJ1-1; D unclear. The length of the CDR3 is 16 residues. Trimming left V 2 bases short and J 4 bases short, with 17 bases between. This chain's CDR3 is CASSLPRWASITEAFF. CDR3 sequence (DNA): TGTGCCAGCAGTTTACCCCGCTGGGCGAGTATCACTGAAGCTTTCTTT.

Many counts were recorded for this clonotype. The chain recombines TRBV5-1 with TRBJ2-4, with a possible D match to TRBD1 (6 bases). Germline assignment: CDR1 SGHRS and CDR2 YFSETQ. The length of the CDR3 is 12 residues. V shed 1 base and J shed 8 bases, with 7 bases lying between them. The DNA for the CDR3 is TGCGCCAGCAGCTTGCAGGGGTACATTCAGTACTTC. Translated: CASSLQGYIQYF.

Many counts were recorded for this clonotype. The chain recombines TRBV19 with TRBJ2-7; 7 nucleotides match TRBD1. Per the germline V gene, CDR1 is LNHDA and CDR2 is SQIVND (reference sequence). The CDR3 has 15 amino acids. The ends lost 1 base at V and 2 bases at J; junction bases unmatched: 5. CDR3 loop: CASSIAGTATYEQYF. DNA of the CDR3: TGTGCCAGTAGTATAGCTGGGACAGCAACCTACGAGCAGTACTTC.

The V gene is TRBV11-2, the J gene TRBJ2-2; perhaps TRBD2 as D (5 bases). V dropped 8 bases and J dropped 1 base, with 23 bases sitting between them. The CDR3 spans 18 residues. Germline assignment: CDR1 SGHAT and CDR2 FQNNGV. CDR3 nucleotide sequence: TGTGCCAGCGTCCGCCGGGCGGGTGGACCCCTGAACACCGGGGAGCTGTTTTTT. Translating gives CASVRRAGGPLNTGELFF. Variable domain in full (rest from reference TRBV11-2 and TRBJ2-2): EAGVAQSPRYKIIEKRQSVAFWCNPISGHATLYWYQQILGQGPKLLIQFQNNGVVDDSQLPKDRFSAERLKGVDSTLKIQPAKLEDSAVYLCASVRRAGGPLNTGELFFGEGSRLTVL.

This clonotype was counted ten times or more. The V gene is TRBV7-3, the J gene TRBJ2-5; possibly TRBD1 or TRBD2 for D (6 bases each). V was shortened by 2 bases and J by 3 bases, with 13 bases between the two germline ends. This CDR3 region has 15 residues. Germline V gene sequence: CDR1 SGHTA, CDR2 FQGTGA. The CDR3 DNA follows: TGTGCCAGCAGCTTACTCGGGGGCAGGGAAGAGACCCAGTACTTC. This translates into CASSLLGGREETQYF.

This clonotype was counted a few times. The J gene is TRBJ2-2, the V gene TRBV28; 8 bases line up with TRBD1. V lost 7 bases and J lost 7; bases outside the gene matches: 5. Germline assignment: CDR1 MDHEN and CDR2 SYDVKM. CDR3 length equals 13 residues. CDR3 bases: TGTGCCAGCAACAGACAGGGGATCGGGGAGCTGTTTTTT. Translation: CASNRQGIGELFF.

This clonotype was seen only a few times. CDR3 protein: CSGGTGQETQYF. The CDR3 DNA sequence: TGCAGCGGGGGGACGGGCCAAGAGACCCAGTACTTC. The chain uses TRBV29-1 and TRBJ2-5, with D perhaps given as TRBD1 or TRBD2 (5 bases each). The CDR3 consists of 12 residues. Trimming took off 7 bases at V and 1 base at J, with 10 bases between the two ends. CDR1 and CDR2 from the germline V gene are SQVTM and ANQGSEA.

Many counts were recorded for this clonotype. This rearrangement joins TRBV11-3 to TRBJ1-1; TRBD1 is a possible D gene (5 bases). Per germline, CDR1 SGHNT and CDR2 YENEEA. Trimming left V 4 bases short and J 6 bases short, with 12 bases between. There are 13 residues in the CDR3. This CDR3 is CASSYTRTSEAFF. In DNA, the CDR3 is TGTGCCAGCAGCTATACGAGGACATCTGAAGCTTTCTTT.

Ten or more counts support this clonotype. V gene TRBV5-1 combines with J gene TRBJ2-7; TRBD2 aligns across 7 bases. The ends lost 2 bases at V and 5 bases at J; junction bases unmatched: 10. This CDR3 comprises 15 residues. Germline V gives CDR1 SGHRS, CDR2 YFSETQ. This chain's CDR3 is CASSLWGGVGNEQYF. The CDR3 DNA reads TGCGCCAGCAGCTTATGGGGGGGAGTCGGAAACGAGCAGTACTTC. The full variable domain, in which reference TRBV5-1 and TRBJ2-7 provide the parts outside the CDR3, is KAGVTQTPRYLIKTRGQQVTLSCSPISGHRSVSWYQQTPGQGLQFLFEYFSETQRNKGNFPGRFSGRQFSNSRSEMNVSTLELGDSALYLCASSLWGGVGNEQYFGPGTRLTVT.

This clonotype was found many times. This chain uses TRBV20-1 with TRBJ2-5; 14 bases map to TRBD2. The CDR3 covers 14 residues. Germline V gene lookup returns CDR1 DFQATT and CDR2 SNEGSKA (reference sequence). After removal of 5 bases from V and 4 bases from J, the junction contained 3 bases not matched to a gene. The CDR3 loop reads CSAGGTSGGETQYF. In nucleotides, the CDR3 is TGCAGTGCTGGCGGGACTAGCGGGGGAGAGACCCAGTACTTC.

This clonotype was observed at least ten times. Compared with germline, one end of the junction differs, possibly owing to a read error. The rearrangement links TRBV29-1 to TRBJ2-2; 10 bases map to TRBD2. CDR1 and CDR2 (germline): SQVTM, ANQGSEA. The CDR3 has 15 residues. The DNA for the CDR3 is TGCAGCGTTGGAGGACTAGCGGAGAACACCGGGGAGCTGCTTTTT. It encodes CSVGGLAENTGELLF.

This chain uses TRBV29-1 with TRBJ2-5; TRBD1 might be the D (5 bases). From germline, CDR1 is SQVTM and CDR2 ANQGSEA. The CDR3 consists of 13 residues. V was trimmed by 2 bases and J by 2 bases, leaving 9 bases between them. CDR3 sequence (DNA): TGCAGCGTTGAACACGACAGACAAGAGACCCAGTACTTC. Protein: CSVEHDRQETQYF. The full variable domain, completed using reference TRBV29-1 and TRBJ2-5, is SAVISQKPSRDICQRGTSLTIQCQVDSQVTMMFWYRQQPGQSLTLIATANQGSEATYESGFVIDKFPISRPNLTFSTLTVSNMSPEDSSIYLCSVEHDRQETQYFGPGTRLLVL.

V usage is TRBV6-2 or TRBV6-3 and J usage is TRBJ2-3, with D possibly matching TRBD1 (6 bases). The CDR3 runs 16 residues. The germline CDR1 and CDR2 sequences are MNHEY and SVGEGT. V was pared by 8 bases and J by 3 bases, with 21 bases between. CDR3 bases: TGTGCCAGCTACCCGGCAATAGGACAGAGGACAGATACGCAGTATTTT. Its protein is CASYPAIGQRTDTQYF.

This clonotype was counted many times. This chain uses TRBV27 with TRBJ1-5; a weak D match, TRBD1 (6 bases). Germline V gene lookup returns CDR1 MNHEY and CDR2 SMNVEV (reference sequence). V lost 5 bases and J lost 7, with 15 bases in between. The CDR3 spans 14 residues. The CDR3 is CASSTLGGGQPQHF. The CDR3 nucleotides are TGTGCCAGCAGTACACTAGGGGGGGGCCAGCCCCAGCATTTT.

This chain uses TRBV3-1 with TRBJ2-5; 8 positions match TRBD2. V was pared by 4 bases and J by 5 bases, with 18 bases of the junction left unmatched. This CDR3 is 18 amino acids long. Germline loops: CDR1 LGHDT, CDR2 YNNKEL (reference sequence). In DNA form, the CDR3 reads TGTGCCAGCAGCCCCCAACTAGCGGAGGTCTTCATGGGGGAGACCCAGTACTTC. This translates into CASSPQLAEVFMGETQYF.

This clonotype was recorded at least ten times. The V gene is TRBV6-1, the J gene TRBJ2-7; D may be TRBD2 (6 bases). V was cut by 4 bases and J by 1 base, with 11 bases left in between. The CDR3 totals 14 residues. In germline, CDR1 is MNHNS, CDR2 SASEGT. The CDR3 is CASSVWGTSYEQYF. The CDR3 bases are TGTGCCAGCAGTGTATGGGGGACTTCCTACGAGCAGTACTTC.

This clonotype came up many times. This chain joins TRBV7-2 and TRBJ1-2, with TRBD1 as a possible D gene (6 bases). This CDR3 spans 14 amino acids. The germline gives CDR1 SGHTA, CDR2 FQGNSA. Trimming stripped 5 bases from V and 0 bases from J, with 10 bases between. The CDR3 spells CASSQQGTNYGYTF. DNA for the CDR3: TGTGCCAGCAGCCAACAGGGTACTAACTATGGCTACACCTTC. Variable domain in full (rest from reference TRBV7-2 and TRBJ1-2): GAGVSQSPSNKVTEKGKDVELRCDPISGHTALYWYRQSLGQGLEFLIYFQGNSAPDKSGLPSDRFSAERTGGSVSTLTIQRTQQEDSAVYLCASSQQGTNYGYTFGSGTRLTVV.

This clonotype has just one count. V is TRBV27 and J is TRBJ2-7; D is perhaps TRBD1 (6 bases). The CDR3 extends over 17 amino acids. CDR1 is MNHEY and CDR2 is SMNVEV in the germline V gene (reference sequence). V was pared by 6 bases and J by 4 bases, with 25 bases between. CDR3 nucleotides: TGTGCCAGCAGCCAAAGACAGGTCAGGCCCGCCGTATACGAGCAGTACTTC. Its translation: CASSQRQVRPAVYEQYF.

This clonotype was picked up many times. This sequence joins TRBV6-1 and TRBJ1-1; a possible D gene is TRBD1 (5 bases). The germline V and J ends were trimmed by 5 bases and 6 bases, with 13 bases remaining between them. CDR3 size: 13 residues. CDR1 is MNHNS, CDR2 SASEGT, per germline. The CDR3 is CASSRDGWAEAFF. Written as DNA, the CDR3 is TGTGCCAGCAGTAGGGACGGCTGGGCTGAAGCTTTCTTT.

The table lists this clonotype with many counts. The CDR3, as DNA: TGTGCCAGCAGTCAGAGGACAGGGCTCGGCTATGGCTACACCTTC. This sequence encodes CASSQRTGLGYGYTF. V gene TRBV6-2 or TRBV6-3 combines with J gene TRBJ1-2, with TRBD1 identical over 8 bases. With 5 bases clipped from V and 4 bases from J, the junction kept 9 bases outside the gene matches. Germline V gene lookup returns CDR1 MNHEY and CDR2 SVGEGT. This CDR3 has 15 residues.

This clonotype has a count of ten or more. The rearrangement links TRBV6-1 to TRBJ1-5; no clear D gene. Germline V gene lookup returns CDR1 MNHNS and CDR2 SASEGT. Trimming stripped 0 bases from V and 3 bases from J, with 6 bases between. The CDR3 extends over 14 amino acids. The CDR3 sequence: CASSEAVYNQPQHF. CDR3 nucleotide sequence: TGTGCCAGCAGTGAAGCAGTTTACAATCAGCCCCAGCATTTT.